The source of this TCR beta chain is a study of prognosis after radiotherapy for stage I lung cancer. As for the study in general: In this cohort, every patient with non-small cell lung cancer was regarded as medically inoperable. Histologically, the tumors comprised squamous cell carcinoma in over five patients and adenocarcinoma in roughly 11.

Genomic DNA yielded TCR beta CDR3, amplified by two-round multiplex PCR. Amplification during the initial PCR round employed primers specific to each TRBV and TRBJ gene. TCRdb used MiXCR to reprocess the multiplex PCR reads, holding one entry per CDR3 protein. The sample gives about 34,000 distinct CDR3 sequences, 34% of which show up once; 16% is in the top ten. The CDR3 runs 16 residues. Germline V CDR1 and CDR2: LGHDT, YNNKEL (reference sequence). V lost 6 bases, J lost 2 bases, and 9 bases stayed unmatched. This chain links TRBV3-1 with TRBJ1-3, with 8 bases lining up with TRBD1. The receptor was isolated from a donor at least 50 years old with non-small cell lung cancer. The sample in question was PBMCs, obtained before or after stereotactic body radiation therapy (not recorded which). The CDR3 nucleotides read TGTGCCAGCAGACATCTGGACAGGGAGACTGGAAACACCATATATTTT. Encoded protein: CASRHLDRETGNTIYF. Variable domain in full (rest from reference TRBV3-1 and TRBJ1-3): DTAVSQTPKYLVTQMGNDKSIKCEQNLGHDTMYWYKQDSKKFLKIMFSYNNKELIINETVPNRFSPKSPDKAHLNLHINSLELGDSAVYFCASRHLDRETGNTIYFGEGSWLTVV.